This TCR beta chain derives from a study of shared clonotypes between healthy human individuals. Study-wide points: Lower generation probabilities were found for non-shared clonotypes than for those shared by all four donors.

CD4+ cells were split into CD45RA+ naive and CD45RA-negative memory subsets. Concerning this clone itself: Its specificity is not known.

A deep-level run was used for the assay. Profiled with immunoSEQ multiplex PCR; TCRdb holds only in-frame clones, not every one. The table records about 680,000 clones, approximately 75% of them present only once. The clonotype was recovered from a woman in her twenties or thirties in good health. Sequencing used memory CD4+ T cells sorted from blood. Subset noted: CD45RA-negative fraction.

DNA for the CDR3: TGTGCCAGCAGCAAAGAGGGAATTATGAACACTGAAGCTTTCTTT. It is translated as CASSKEGIMNTEAFF. The chain links TRBV21-1 to TRBJ1-1. TRBV21-1 is tagged as a pseudogene. This CDR3 region has 15 residues.